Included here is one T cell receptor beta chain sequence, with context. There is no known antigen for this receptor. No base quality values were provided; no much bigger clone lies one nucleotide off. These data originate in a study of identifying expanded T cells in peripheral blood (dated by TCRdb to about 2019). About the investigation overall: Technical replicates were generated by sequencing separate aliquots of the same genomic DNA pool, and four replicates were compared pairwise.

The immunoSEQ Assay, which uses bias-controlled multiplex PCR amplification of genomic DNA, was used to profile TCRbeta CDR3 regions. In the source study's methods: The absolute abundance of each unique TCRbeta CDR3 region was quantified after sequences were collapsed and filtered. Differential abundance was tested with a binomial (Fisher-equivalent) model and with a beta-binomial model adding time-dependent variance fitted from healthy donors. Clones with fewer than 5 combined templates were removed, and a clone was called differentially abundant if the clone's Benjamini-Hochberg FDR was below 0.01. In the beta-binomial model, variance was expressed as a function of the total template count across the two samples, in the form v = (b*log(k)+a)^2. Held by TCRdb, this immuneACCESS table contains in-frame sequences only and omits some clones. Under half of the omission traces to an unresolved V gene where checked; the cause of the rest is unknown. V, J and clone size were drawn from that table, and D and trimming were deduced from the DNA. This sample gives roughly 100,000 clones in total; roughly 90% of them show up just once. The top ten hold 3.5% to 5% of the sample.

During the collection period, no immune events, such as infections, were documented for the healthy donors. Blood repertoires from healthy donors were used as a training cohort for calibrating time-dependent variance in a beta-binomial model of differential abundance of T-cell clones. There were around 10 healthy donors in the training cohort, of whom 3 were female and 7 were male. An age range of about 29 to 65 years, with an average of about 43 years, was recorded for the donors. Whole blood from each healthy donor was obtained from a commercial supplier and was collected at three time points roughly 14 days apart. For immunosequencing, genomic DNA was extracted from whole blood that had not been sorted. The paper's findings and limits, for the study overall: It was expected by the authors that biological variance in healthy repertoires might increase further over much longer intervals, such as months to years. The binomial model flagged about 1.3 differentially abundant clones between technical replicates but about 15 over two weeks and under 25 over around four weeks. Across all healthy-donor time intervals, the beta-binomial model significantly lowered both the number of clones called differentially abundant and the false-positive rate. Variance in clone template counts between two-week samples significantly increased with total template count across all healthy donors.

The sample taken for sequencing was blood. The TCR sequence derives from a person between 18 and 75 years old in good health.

For the CDR3, the sequence is CASSPNSEQYF. The nucleotides read TGTGCCAGCTCACCCAACTCAGAGCAGTACTTC. The chain was built from TRBV18 and TRBJ2-7, with the identity of the D gene unclear. There are 11 amino acids in the CDR3, from cysteine to phenylalanine inclusive. Solely the CDR3 DNA is kept, with 33 bases framed from the first base. The CDR1 and CDR2 encoded by the germline V gene are KGHSH and LQKENI. Cut back by 3 bases and 7 bases, the V and J ends lie 7 bases apart.